This TCR beta chain was obtained from a study of blood T cell repertoires in COVID-19. On the study more broadly: Acute-phase and convalescent COVID-19 samples originated in the United States, Italy and Spain. T cells, B-cell-depleted T cells, or PBMCs supplied cDNA or gDNA.

Original handling: Amplification with reference gene primers provided the estimates of nucleated cell counts. Only in-frame clones appear in the TCRdb table, and some are missing; sequencing was by immunoSEQ multiplex PCR. V, J and clone size are those of that table, while D and trimming were read from the DNA. This table holds around 76,000 clones, more than 70% found once. The sequence came from an elderly man with acute or convalescent COVID-19. The sample comprised peripheral blood.

For the CDR3, the DNA is TGTGCCAGCAGCGCCCGACAGAAAACCGGGGAGCTGTTTTTT. Residues: CASSARQKTGELFF. The rearrangement uses TRBV7-2 and TRBJ2-2, with D perhaps TRBD1 (5 bases). CDR3 length: 14 residues. V was pared by 5 bases and J by 5 bases, with 12 bases between. The germline V gene encodes CDR1 SGHTA and CDR2 FQGNSA.